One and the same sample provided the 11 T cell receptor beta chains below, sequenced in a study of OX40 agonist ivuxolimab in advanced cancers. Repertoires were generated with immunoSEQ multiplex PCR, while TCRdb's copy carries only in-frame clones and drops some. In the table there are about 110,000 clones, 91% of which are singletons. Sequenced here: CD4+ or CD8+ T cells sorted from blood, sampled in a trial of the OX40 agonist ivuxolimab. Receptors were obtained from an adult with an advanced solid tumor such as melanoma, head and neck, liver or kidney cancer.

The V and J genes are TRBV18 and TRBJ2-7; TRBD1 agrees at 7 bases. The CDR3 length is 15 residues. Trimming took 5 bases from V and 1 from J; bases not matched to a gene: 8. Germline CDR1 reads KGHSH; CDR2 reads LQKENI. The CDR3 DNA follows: TGTGCCAGCTCAAAGGGTGGACAGGAGTCCTACGAGCAGTACTTC. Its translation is CASSKGGQESYEQYF.

The CDR3 coding sequence is TGTGCCAGCAGCAAACAGGAGTTTAACTATGGCTACACCTTC. This codes for CASSKQEFNYGYTF. V usage is TRBV13 and J usage is TRBJ1-2; possibly TRBD1 for D (5 bases). Trimming removed 5 bases from V and 1 base from J, with 11 bases in between. Germline V gene lookup returns CDR1 PRHDT and CDR2 FYEKMQ (reference sequence). The CDR3 extends over 14 amino acids.

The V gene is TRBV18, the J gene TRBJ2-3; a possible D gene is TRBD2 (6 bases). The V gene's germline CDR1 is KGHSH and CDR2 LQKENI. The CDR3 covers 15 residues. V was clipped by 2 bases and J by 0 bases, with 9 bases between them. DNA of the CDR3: TGTGCCAGCTCACCAAGGGGAGGTAGCACAGATACGCAGTATTTT. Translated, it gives CASSPRGGSTDTQYF.

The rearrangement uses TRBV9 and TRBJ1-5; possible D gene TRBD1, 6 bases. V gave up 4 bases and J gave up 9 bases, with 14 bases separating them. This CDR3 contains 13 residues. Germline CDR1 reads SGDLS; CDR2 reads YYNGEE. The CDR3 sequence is CASSRGGLGPQHF. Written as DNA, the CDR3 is TGTGCCAGCAGCAGGGGGGGTCTGGGGCCCCAGCATTTT.

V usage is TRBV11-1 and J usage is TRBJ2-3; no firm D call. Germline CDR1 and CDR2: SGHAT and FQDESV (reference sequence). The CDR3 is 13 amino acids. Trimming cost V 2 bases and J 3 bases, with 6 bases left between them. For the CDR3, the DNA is TGTGCCAGCAGCTTACATAGGACAGATACGCAGTATTTT. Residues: CASSLHRTDTQYF.

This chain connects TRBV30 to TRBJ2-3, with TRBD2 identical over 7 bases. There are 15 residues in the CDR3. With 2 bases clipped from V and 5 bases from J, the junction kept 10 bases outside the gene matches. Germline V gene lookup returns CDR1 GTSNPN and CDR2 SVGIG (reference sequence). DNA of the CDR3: TGTGCCTGGAGTTCGATGCGGGAGCGCTTAGATACGCAGTATTTT. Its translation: CAWSSMRERLDTQYF. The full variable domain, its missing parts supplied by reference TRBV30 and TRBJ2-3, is SQTIHQWPATLVQPVGSPLSLECTVEGTSNPNLYWYRQAAGRGLQLLFYSVGIGQISSEVPQNLSASRPQDRQFILSSKKLLLSDSGFYLCAWSSMRERLDTQYFGPGTRLTVL.

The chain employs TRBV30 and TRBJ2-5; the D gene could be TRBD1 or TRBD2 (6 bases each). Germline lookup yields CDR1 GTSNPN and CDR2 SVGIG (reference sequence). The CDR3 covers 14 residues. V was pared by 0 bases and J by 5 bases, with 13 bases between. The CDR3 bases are TGTGCCTGGAGTGTTCCGGGGGCGTGGGAGACCCAGTACTTC. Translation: CAWSVPGAWETQYF.

The CDR3 sequence is CASSSGQGVPGAFF. The CDR3 DNA follows: TGTGCCAGCAGCTCGGGACAGGGGGTGCCGGGGGCTTTCTTT. The chain is built from TRBV7-8 and TRBJ1-1; 11 bases are a match to TRBD1. V lost 4 bases and J lost 11; bases outside the gene matches: 9. This CDR3 has 14 residues. The V gene's germline CDR1 is SGHVS and CDR2 FQNEAQ. Looking up the rest from reference TRBV7-8 and TRBJ1-1 gives the full variable domain: GAGVSQSPRYKVAKRGQDVALRCDPISGHVSLFWYQQALGQGPEFLTYFQNEAQLDKSGLPSDRFFAERPEGSVSTLKIQRTQQEDSAVYLCASSSGQGVPGAFFGQGTRLTVV.

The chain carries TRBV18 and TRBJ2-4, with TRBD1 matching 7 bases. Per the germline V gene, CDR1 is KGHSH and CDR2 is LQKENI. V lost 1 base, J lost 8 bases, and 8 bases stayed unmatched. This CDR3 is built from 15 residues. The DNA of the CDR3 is TGTGCCAGCTCACCACGACAGGGAAGTGGTGACATTCAGTACTTC. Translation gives CASSPRQGSGDIQYF.

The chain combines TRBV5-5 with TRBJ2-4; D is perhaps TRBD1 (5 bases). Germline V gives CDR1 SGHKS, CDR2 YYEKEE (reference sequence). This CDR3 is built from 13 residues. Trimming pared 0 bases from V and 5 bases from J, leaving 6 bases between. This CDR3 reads CASSLVTENIQYF. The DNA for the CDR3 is TGTGCCAGCAGCTTGGTGACAGAAAACATTCAGTACTTC.

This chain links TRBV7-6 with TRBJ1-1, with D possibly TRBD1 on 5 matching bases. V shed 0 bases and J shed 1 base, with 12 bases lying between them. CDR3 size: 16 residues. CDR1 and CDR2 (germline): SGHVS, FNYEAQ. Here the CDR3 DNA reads TGTGCCAGCAGCTTAGCGGGGGTGGGTACGAACACTGAAGCTTTCTTT. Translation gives CASSLAGVGTNTEAFF.